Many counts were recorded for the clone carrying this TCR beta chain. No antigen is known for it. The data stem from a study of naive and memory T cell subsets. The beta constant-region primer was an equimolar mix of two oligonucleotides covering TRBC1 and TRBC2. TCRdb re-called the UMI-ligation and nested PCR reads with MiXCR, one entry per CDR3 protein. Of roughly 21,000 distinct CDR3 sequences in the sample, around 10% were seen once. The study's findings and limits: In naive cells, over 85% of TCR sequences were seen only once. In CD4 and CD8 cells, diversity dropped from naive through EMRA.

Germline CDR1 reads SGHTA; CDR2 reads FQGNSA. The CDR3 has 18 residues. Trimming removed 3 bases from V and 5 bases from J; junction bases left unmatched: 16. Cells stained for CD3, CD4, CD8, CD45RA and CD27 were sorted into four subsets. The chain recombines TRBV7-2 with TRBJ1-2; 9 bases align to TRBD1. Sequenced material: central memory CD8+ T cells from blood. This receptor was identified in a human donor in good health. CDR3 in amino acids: CASSLPGQGPQLQYGYTF. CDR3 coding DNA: TGTGCCAGCAGCTTGCCGGGACAGGGTCCCCAGTTGCAATATGGCTACACCTTC. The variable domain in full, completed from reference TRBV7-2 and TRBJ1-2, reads GAGVSQSPSNKVTEKGKDVELRCDPISGHTALYWYRQSLGQGLEFLIYFQGNSAPDKSGLPSDRFSAERTGGSVSTLTIQRTQQEDSAVYLCASSLPGQGPQLQYGYTFGSGTRLTVV.